This TCR beta chain came from a study of T cell responses to AZD1222 COVID-19 vaccine. The CDR3 consists of 16 residues. J lost 2 bases, V lost 6 bases, and 7 bases had no gene match. Looked up from germline, CDR1 is SNHLY and CDR2 is FYNNEI. TCRdb keeps only in-frame clones here, not all; method: immunoSEQ multiplex PCR. The data hold about 53,000 clones, with approximately 88% observed a single time. This sequence originates from an adult who received the AZD1222 COVID-19 vaccine. The chain links TRBV2 to TRBJ2-3; 11 nucleotides align to TRBD2. Source: peripheral blood, taken 28 days after the second AZD1222 dose. The CDR3 sequence: CASRPGLADTTDTQYF. The CDR3 DNA follows: TGTGCCAGCAGGCCGGGACTAGCGGACACCACAGATACGCAGTATTTT.